The 13 T cell receptor beta chains below were found in one sample sequenced in a study of early stage breast cancer tumors. Sequenced by immunoSEQ multiplex PCR; TCRdb stores in-frame clones only, minus some. The data contain roughly 60,000 clones, about 74% of them seen just once; the ten biggest clones take up 3% to 3.5%. The sample consisted of blood. All receptors derive from a person aged 25 to 45 with breast cancer.

The sample holds one count of this clone. The chain's CDR3 is CASSYKETQYF. The CDR3 DNA follows: TGTGCCAGCAGTTATAAAGAGACCCAGTACTTC. V usage is TRBV6-5 and J usage is TRBJ2-5; D not resolved. Germline CDR1 MNHEY, CDR2 SVGAGI. The CDR3 extends over 11 amino acids. The V and J ends lost 3 bases and 3 bases respectively, with 2 bases between them.

The chain couples TRBV7-8 to TRBJ2-7, with TRBD2 identical over 11 bases. From germline, CDR1 is SGHVS and CDR2 FQNEAQ. The ends lost 1 base at V and 6 bases at J; junction bases unmatched: 11. The CDR3 covers 17 residues. CDR3 sequence reads: CASSLVYASGRQGEQYF. For the CDR3, the DNA is TGTGCCAGCAGCTTAGTTTACGCTAGCGGGAGGCAAGGCGAGCAGTACTTC.

This clone appeared a few times. Here the CDR3 DNA reads TGTGCCAGCAGTTACGGCCCAGGGGACAACTATGGCTACACCTTC. Translation: CASSYGPGDNYGYTF. The chain is built from TRBV6-5 and TRBJ1-2; maybe TRBD1 (6 bases). The CDR3 sequence is 15 residues long. Looked up from germline, CDR1 is MNHEY and CDR2 is SVGAGI. Between the trimmed V and J ends, which lost 2 bases and 2 bases, there was a span of 12 bases.

The V call is TRBV7-8, the J call TRBJ2-3, with 10 bases aligning to TRBD2. The trim removed 5 bases at V and 5 bases at J, leaving 7 bases unmatched. The CDR3 has 15 amino acids. Germline lookup yields CDR1 SGHVS and CDR2 FQNEAQ. The CDR3 here is CASSSPTSGKDTQYF. CDR3 DNA: TGTGCCAGCAGCAGTCCTACTAGCGGGAAAGATACGCAGTATTTT. The full variable domain, completed using reference TRBV7-8 and TRBJ2-3, is GAGVSQSPRYKVAKRGQDVALRCDPISGHVSLFWYQQALGQGPEFLTYFQNEAQLDKSGLPSDRFFAERPEGSVSTLKIQRTQQEDSAVYLCASSSPTSGKDTQYFGPGTRLTVL.

The gene calls are TRBV7-9 and TRBJ1-4; 9 nucleotides agree with TRBD1. V lost 11 bases and J lost 6; bases outside the gene matches: 10. The CDR3 covers 14 residues. Per the germline V gene, CDR1 is SEHNR and CDR2 is FQNEAQ (reference sequence). DNA for the CDR3: TGTGCCTCCAACACAGGGGGCGGGTATGAAAAACTGTTTTTT. Encoded protein: CASNTGGGYEKLFF.

The V gene is TRBV19, the J gene TRBJ1-2; D gene ambiguous. Deletions cut 7 bases from V and 4 bases from J, with 13 bases between. The CDR3 has 13 amino acids. The germline gives CDR1 LNHDA, CDR2 SQIVND (reference sequence). The chain's CDR3 is CASTSRLSYGYTF. DNA for the CDR3: TGTGCCAGTACCTCTAGGCTCTCCTATGGCTACACCTTC. The variable domain in full, completed from reference TRBV19 and TRBJ1-2, reads DGGITQSPKYLFRKEGQNVTLSCEQNLNHDAMYWYRQDPGQGLRLIYYSQIVNDFQKGDIAEGYSVSREKKESFPLTVTSAQKNPTAFYLCASTSRLSYGYTFGSGTRLTVV.

This chain joins TRBV14 and TRBJ1-2; weak D call: TRBD1 (6 bases). V was pared by 1 base and J by 5 bases, with 17 bases between. Germline CDR1 and CDR2: SGHDN and FVKESK. The CDR3 has 16 residues. The CDR3 reads CASSQGVKGEYYGYTF. The DNA of the CDR3 is TGTGCCAGCAGCCAAGGCGTCAAGGGGGAGTATTATGGCTACACCTTC.

The V call is TRBV2, the J call TRBJ1-2; a weak D match, TRBD1 (6 bases). This CDR3 is 13 amino acids long. Germline V gene sequence: CDR1 SNHLY, CDR2 FYNNEI. V lost 7 bases, J lost 3 bases, and 12 bases lay in between. Here the CDR3 DNA reads TGTGCCAGCACCCCTCGGACAGACTATGGCTACACCTTC. As protein: CASTPRTDYGYTF.

This clone has more than one count but fewer than ten. The chain carries TRBV11-2 and TRBJ1-4, with D uncertain. Germline-derived CDR1 and CDR2 are SGHAT and FQNNGV. This CDR3 has 15 amino acids. Between the trimmed V and J ends, which lost 1 base and 5 bases, there was a span of 11 bases. Here the CDR3 reads CASSLGWQRNEKLFF. The CDR3 bases are TGTGCCAGCAGCTTAGGGTGGCAGAGGAATGAAAAACTGTTTTTT. Filled out from reference TRBV11-2 and TRBJ1-4, the complete variable domain reads EAGVAQSPRYKIIEKRQSVAFWCNPISGHATLYWYQQILGQGPKLLIQFQNNGVVDDSQLPKDRFSAERLKGVDSTLKIQPAKLEDSAVYLCASSLGWQRNEKLFFGSGTQLSVL.

The V call is TRBV4-3, the J call TRBJ2-7; D gene uncertain. Trimming took off 0 bases at V and 4 bases at J, with 7 bases between the two ends. This CDR3 contains 13 residues. Germline V gene data show CDR1 as LGHNA and CDR2 as YSLEER. This CDR3 reads CASSQDGEYEQYF. In nucleotides, the CDR3 is TGCGCCAGCAGCCAAGATGGAGAGTACGAGCAGTACTTC.

This chain joins TRBV11-1 and TRBJ2-1; the match to TRBD2 covers 8 bases. The CDR3 covers 16 residues. Germline loops: CDR1 SGHAT, CDR2 FQDESV (reference sequence). V lost 2 bases to trimming and J lost 7 bases; unmatched junction nucleotides: 10. The CDR3 protein is CASSLRPQGGRNEQFF. CDR3 bases: TGTGCCAGCAGCTTAAGGCCTCAGGGCGGGAGGAATGAGCAGTTCTTC.

The V call is TRBV27, the J call TRBJ1-1; D is undetermined. Germline V gene lookup returns CDR1 MNHEY and CDR2 SMNVEV (reference sequence). The ends were cut back, 1 base at V and 6 bases at J, with 9 bases in the middle. The CDR3 loop spans 13 amino acids. For the CDR3, the DNA is TGTGCCAGCAGTTTATTAAGGGAAGCTGAAGCTTTCTTT. Encoded protein: CASSLLREAEAFF.

The chain links TRBV6-1 to TRBJ2-7, with TRBD2 identical over 8 bases. Germline V CDR1 and CDR2: MNHNS, SASEGT. CDR3 size: 15 residues. With 7 bases clipped from V and 2 bases from J, the junction kept 10 bases outside the gene matches. The CDR3 sequence: CASTGLSGGPYEQYF. The CDR3 DNA is TGTGCCAGCACCGGCCTCTCGGGAGGGCCCTACGAGCAGTACTTC.